This T cell receptor (beta chain) was captured in a study of PD-1 blockade in classical Hodgkin lymphoma. As to time point: newly diagnosed, previously untreated cHL patient sample. The germline V gene encodes CDR1 PRHDT and CDR2 FYEKMQ (reference sequence). This CDR3 is built from 15 residues. The ends were cut back, 5 bases at V and 0 bases at J, with 10 bases in the middle. Repertoires were generated with immunoSEQ multiplex PCR, while TCRdb's copy carries only in-frame clones and drops some. Among 20,000 to 25,000 clones listed, around 94% were seen once. Sequenced input: peripheral blood mononuclear cells (PBMCs). The receptor was isolated from a human donor with classical Hodgkin lymphoma. V and J are TRBV13 and TRBJ2-2; D is ambiguous. CDR3 bases: TGTGCCAGCAGCCTAGAACGTACGAACACCGGGGAGCTGTTTTTT. Translating it yields CASSLERTNTGELFF.